The T cell receptor beta chain under discussion was sequenced for a study of blood T cell repertoires in COVID-19. Background on the study: T cells, B-cell-depleted T cells, or PBMCs provided the cDNA or gDNA that served as material.

This clone was counted a few times. Original data processing: Estimated nucleated cell counts came from reference gene primer amplification. The table came from immunoSEQ multiplex PCR; TCRdb's copy has only in-frame clones and leaves some out. V, J and clone size reflect that table, while D and trimming were determined from the DNA. The table shows some 220,000 clones, with roughly 84% occurring only once. Germline CDR1 is MDHEN and CDR2 is SYDVKM. The CDR3 is 14 residues long. V lost 5 bases and J lost 3, with 14 bases in between. This receptor was identified in a woman between 25 and 40 years old who had recovered from COVID-19. The V gene is TRBV28, the J gene TRBJ2-7; tentatively, D is TRBD2 (5 bases). The sample comprised peripheral blood. The CDR3 here is CASSQTAEHYEQYF. In nucleotides, the CDR3 is TGTGCCAGCAGTCAAACAGCGGAGCACTACGAGCAGTACTTC.